This TCR beta chain was recovered during a study of low-dose radiotherapy and immunotherapy resistance in tumors (dated 2022 in TCRdb). Study-wide context: Cohort 1 received 0.5 Gy per fraction every 2 weeks, with a prescribed total PTV dose of 6.5 Gy. The translational analysis covered eight patients: three from the first dose cohort and the first five from the second dose cohort. Aspirin 300 mg was taken orally once daily by patients for four cycles, starting on cycle 1 day 1. Cyclophosphamide 200 mg/m2 was given intravenously every two weeks, one day before each radiation and immunotherapy administration. Cohort 2 received 1 Gy per fraction every two weeks, with a total of 13 Gy over 26 weeks. The trial did not randomize participants into treatment groups. Nivolumab was administered intravenously as a 240 mg flat dose every two weeks, and ipilimumab was administered intravenously at 1 mg/kg every six weeks.

To make first-strand cDNA, Superscript III was used along with a set of TRAV- and TRBV-specific primers so that both the TCRalpha and TCRbeta chains were covered. TCRs were amplified for 15 to 20 PCR cycles with Phusion, using a constant-region primer paired with the adapter attached to the V primers. Isolated mRNA was amplified with the MessageAmp II aRNA Amplification Kit, using an approximately 17-hour in vitro transcription at 37°C. The Dynabeads mRNA DIRECT Purification Kit was used to isolate the mRNA for TCR sequencing. Indexed Illumina adapters were added in a second roughly 23-cycle Phusion PCR, and the resulting products were purified with AMPure XP beads. In the source study's methods: Using custom Perl scripts, TCR sequences that encoded the same protein were pooled, out-of-frame sequences were dropped, and the abundance of each clonotype was calculated. Any TCR sequence backed by just one read was left out of the analysis. The metrics used to describe the repertoires included Shannon entropy, Gini index, clonality, richness, and the frequency of TCRs shared between repertoires. TCRdb cleaned the public reads at Q25 with fastp, built clones with MiXCR and kept in-frame beta chains. Rows with one shared CDR3 protein collapse into an entry with the most common genes and DNA. Here the V and J calls rest on TCRdb's processing, not on the authors' analysis. A total of roughly 10,000 distinct CDR3 sequences appear in this sample, 35% to 50% of them only once. Roughly 6.2% of the sample rests with the top ten.

A word on this clonotype: Its antigen is still unknown. No quality values exist for individual bases; no much larger clone is one base distant.

From the germline V gene (reference sequence), CDR1 is LGHDT and CDR2 is YNNKEL. Measured from the cysteine to the phenylalanine, the CDR3 is 16 residues long. CDR3 DNA only is kept here, 48 bases in frame from base 1. Compared with germline, V lacks 0 bases and J lacks 3 bases; bases without a gene match: 4. Donors were enrolled in RACIN, a single-arm phase I dose-escalation trial combining nivolumab, ipilimumab, aspirin, low-dose cyclophosphamide and low-dose radiotherapy. Patients with advanced, TIL-negative solid tumors were considered eligible. The sequence links TRBV3-1 to TRBJ2-1; 8 bases in the middle match TRBD2. The clonotype comes from a human donor with advanced metastatic prostate, ovarian, gallbladder or colorectal cancer (not recorded which). This table probably holds off-target reads from a library built for another chain. The nucleotide sequence is TGTGCCAGCAGCCAAGATCTGGCGGGAGGCTACAATGAGCAGTTCTTC. Its protein is CASSQDLAGGYNEQFF.